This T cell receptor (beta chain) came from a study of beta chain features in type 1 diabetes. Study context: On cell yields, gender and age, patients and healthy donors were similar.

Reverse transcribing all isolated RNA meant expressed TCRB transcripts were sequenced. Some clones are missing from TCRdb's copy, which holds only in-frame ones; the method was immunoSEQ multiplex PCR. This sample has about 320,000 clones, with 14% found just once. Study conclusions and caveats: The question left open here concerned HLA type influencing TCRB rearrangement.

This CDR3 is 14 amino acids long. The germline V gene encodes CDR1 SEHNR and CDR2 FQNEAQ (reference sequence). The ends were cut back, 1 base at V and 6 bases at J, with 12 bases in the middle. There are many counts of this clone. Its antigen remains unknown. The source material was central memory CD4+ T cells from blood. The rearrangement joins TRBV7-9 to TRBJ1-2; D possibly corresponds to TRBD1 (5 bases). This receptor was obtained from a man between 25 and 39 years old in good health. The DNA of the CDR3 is TGTGCCAGCAGCTTAGATGTTTTGGGGCATGGCTACACCTTC. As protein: CASSLDVLGHGYTF. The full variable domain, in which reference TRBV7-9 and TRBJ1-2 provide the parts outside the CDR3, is DTGVSQNPRHKITKRGQNVTFRCDPISEHNRLYWYRQTLGQGPEFLTYFQNEAQLEKSRLLSDRFSAERPKGSFSTLEIQRTEQGDSAMYLCASSLDVLGHGYTFGSGTRLTVV.